Below are 20 T cell receptor beta chains sequenced from a single sample in a study of shared clonotypes between healthy human individuals. TCRdb keeps only in-frame clones here, not all; method: immunoSEQ multiplex PCR. Of some 2,000,000 clones listed, approximately 94% are singletons. Sequenced sample: naive CD4+ T cells sorted from blood. Specified subset: CD45RA+ positively selected. The source is a man between 18 and 35 years old in good health.

The chain has TRBV29-1 and TRBJ2-2, with TRBD1 identical over 8 bases. The CDR3 has 12 amino acids. Germline V gives CDR1 SQVTM, CDR2 ANQGSEA. Unmatched junction bases numbered 4, after V lost 7 bases and J lost 6 bases. The CDR3 region is CSGDRGAGELFF. CDR3 coding DNA: TGCAGCGGAGACAGGGGCGCCGGGGAGCTGTTTTTT.

This chain links TRBV7-3 with TRBJ1-1; D gene ambiguous. V was clipped by 5 bases and J by 1 base, with 14 bases between them. This CDR3 is built from 15 residues. The germline V gene has CDR1 SGHTA and CDR2 FQGTGA. The DNA for the CDR3 is TGTGCCAGCAGCCCCCGCCAGGTGAAGAACACTGAAGCTTTCTTT. Translating it yields CASSPRQVKNTEAFF.

The genes are TRBV6-1 and TRBJ1-2; no definite D call. V lost 5 bases and J 7 bases, leaving 11 bases between the germline ends. CDR1 MNHNS and CDR2 SASEGT come from the germline V gene. The CDR3 length is 12 residues. CDR3 sequence (DNA): TGTGCCAGCAGTAGGGATATTGGTGGCTACACCTTC. It encodes CASSRDIGGYTF.

The rearrangement links TRBV21-1 to TRBJ1-2; the table's D call of TRBD1 was not tested on the DNA. TRBV21-1 is described as a pseudogene. There are 13 residues in the CDR3. CDR3 sequence reads: CATPPGTVYGYTF. DNA for the CDR3: TGTGCCACCCCCCCCGGGACAGTCTATGGCTACACCTTC.

The J gene is TRBJ1-5, the V gene TRBV4-1, with a tentative D call TRBD1 (5 bases). The CDR3 contains 17 residues. Trimming stripped 0 bases from V and 0 bases from J, with 12 bases between. Germline CDR1 MGHRA, CDR2 YSYEKL. The CDR3 reads CASSQEAPGTSNQPQHF. The CDR3 nucleotides are TGCGCCAGCAGCCAAGAAGCCCCCGGGACTAGCAATCAGCCCCAGCATTTT.

This chain connects TRBV30 to TRBJ1-2; no firm D call. Trimming left V 0 bases short and J 2 bases short, with 7 bases between. This CDR3 is built from 13 residues. Germline CDR1 reads GTSNPN; CDR2 reads SVGIG (reference sequence). CDR3 DNA sequence: TGTGCCTGGAGTGTCTACGTGAACTATGGCTACACCTTC. Translation: CAWSVYVNYGYTF.

The chain employs TRBV7-3 and TRBJ2-3; D unclear. Trimming shortened V by 6 bases and J by 6 bases, and 13 bases separated the two germline ends. Germline V gene sequence: CDR1 SGHTA, CDR2 FQGTGA. The CDR3 totals 13 residues. Here the CDR3 reads CASRSDTRDTQYF. The CDR3 DNA reads TGTGCCAGCAGGTCTGACACTCGGGATACGCAGTATTTT.

This clone was seen a handful of times. This chain joins TRBV7-2 and TRBJ2-1; 15 bases match TRBD2. The junction had 6 bases not matched to a gene; V was cut back by 2 bases and J by 7 bases. CDR3 length: 17 amino acids. Germline V gene sequence: CDR1 SGHTA, CDR2 FQGNSA. The CDR3 sequence is CASSLYGLAGGTNEQFF. CDR3 bases: TGTGCCAGCAGCTTATACGGACTAGCGGGAGGGACGAATGAGCAGTTCTTC.

V gene TRBV27 combines with J gene TRBJ2-7; maybe TRBD1 (6 bases). V was pared by 6 bases and J by 3 bases, with 15 bases between. This CDR3 has 14 amino acids. Germline V gene lookup returns CDR1 MNHEY and CDR2 SMNVEV (reference sequence). Here the CDR3 DNA reads TGTGCCAGCAGAGACATGACAGGTTACTACGAGCAGTACTTC. Amino acid sequence: CASRDMTGYYEQYF.

The rearrangement links TRBV11-2 to TRBJ2-2; D is uncertain. The V end lost 1 base, the J end lost 5 bases, and 11 bases lay between the germline ends. The CDR3 consists of 15 residues. Germline V gene sequence: CDR1 SGHAT, CDR2 FQNNGV. CDR3 nucleotides: TGTGCCAGCAGCTTAGGTCGGGCCCGGACCGGGGAGCTGTTTTTT. This encodes CASSLGRARTGELFF.

The chain carries TRBV11-1 and TRBJ1-1; the D is unclear. CDR1 is SGHAT and CDR2 is FQDESV in the germline V gene (reference sequence). Between the trimmed V and J ends, which lost 5 bases and 11 bases, there was a span of 15 bases. The CDR3 is made up of 12 amino acids. The CDR3 region has the DNA TGTGCCAGCAGCCTATCTCGGACTGGGGCTTTCTTT. As protein: CASSLSRTGAFF.

V is TRBV10-3 and J is TRBJ2-5, with a possible D match to TRBD2 (6 bases). The CDR3 consists of 13 residues. Between the trimmed V and J ends, which lost 4 bases and 5 bases, there was a span of 11 bases. Germline assignment: CDR1 ENHRY and CDR2 SYGVKD. As DNA, the CDR3 is TGTGCCATCAGTGCAGGCAGCGGGGAGACCCAGTACTTC. Its translation: CAISAGSGETQYF.

Comments on this clone: Within the sample, other DNA sequences also encode this same CDR3. V is TRBV6-5 and J is TRBJ1-2, with 7 bases that match TRBD1. V gave up 3 bases and J gave up 4 bases; unmatched junction bases: 8. Germline V gene lookup returns CDR1 MNHEY and CDR2 SVGAGI. The CDR3 length is 15 residues. CDR3 sequence reads: CASSYSTGLGYGYTF. CDR3 DNA sequence: TGTGCCAGCAGTTATTCGACAGGGTTGGGCTATGGCTACACCTTC.

The genes are TRBV7-2 and TRBJ2-1, with TRBD2 matching over 7 bases. CDR1 and CDR2 (germline): SGHTA, FQGNSA. The CDR3 has 15 residues. Germline trimming cut 4 bases from V and 4 bases from J; bases unmatched to any gene: 7. The CDR3 is CASSSSGTTYNEQFF. CDR3 sequence (DNA): TGTGCCAGCAGCTCCTCCGGGACTACTTACAATGAGCAGTTCTTC.

This clone occurred once. This sequence joins TRBV4-1 and TRBJ2-5; D gene unclear. V was pared by 1 base and J by 5 bases, with 8 bases between. The CDR3 runs 13 residues. The germline V gene encodes CDR1 MGHRA and CDR2 YSYEKL. The CDR3 sequence: CASSQVVPETQYF. The CDR3 region has the DNA TGCGCCAGCAGCCAAGTGGTACCCGAGACCCAGTACTTC.

The chain couples TRBV11-1 to TRBJ2-7, with 7 bases matching TRBD1. The germline gives CDR1 SGHAT, CDR2 FQDESV (reference sequence). The V gene end was trimmed by 6 bases and the J gene end by 2 bases; junction bases not matched to a gene: 7. The CDR3 is made up of 14 amino acids. CDR3 nucleotide sequence: TGTGCCAGCAGGAAGCCGGGACAGCCCTACGAGCAGTACTTC. Its translation: CASRKPGQPYEQYF.

V is TRBV18 and J is TRBJ1-1; D not resolved. V was cut by 3 bases and J by 6 bases, with 8 bases left in between. This CDR3 spans 12 amino acids. Germline-derived CDR1 and CDR2 are KGHSH and LQKENI. CDR3 loop: CASSPPPAEAFF. CDR3 coding DNA: TGTGCCAGCTCACCCCCCCCGGCTGAAGCTTTCTTT.

The J gene is TRBJ2-3, the V gene TRBV6-1; 11 nucleotides agree with TRBD2. The CDR3 extends over 15 amino acids. The germline gives CDR1 MNHNS, CDR2 SASEGT. V gave up 4 bases and J gave up 4 bases; unmatched junction bases: 4. The CDR3 region is CASSVLAGVADTQYF. The CDR3 coding sequence is TGTGCCAGCAGTGTACTAGCGGGAGTAGCAGATACGCAGTATTTT.

V gene TRBV5-1 combines with J gene TRBJ1-3; D not certain. The length of the CDR3 is 14 residues. Trimming pared 5 bases from V and 0 bases from J, leaving 9 bases between. The germline gives CDR1 SGHRS, CDR2 YFSETQ. CDR3 sequence reads: CASRRESSGNTIYF. The CDR3 DNA reads as TGCGCCAGCAGACGGGAGAGCTCTGGAAACACCATATATTTT.

V and J are TRBV10-3 and TRBJ1-4; 7 bases agree with TRBD1. Germline CDR1 is ENHRY and CDR2 is SYGVKD. The CDR3 is 13 amino acids. The V and J ends lost 6 bases and 4 bases, in that order; junction bases with no gene match: 2. CDR3 in DNA: TGTGCCATCAGAGGGGACAGTAATGAAAAACTGTTTTTT. Translating gives CAIRGDSNEKLFF.